These 7 T cell receptor beta chains originate from one sample sequenced in a study of neurological immune-mediated disorders. One entry per CDR3 protein results from TCRdb running MiXCR on the 5' RACE reads. Here the sample spans 20,000 to 25,000 distinct CDR3 sequences, less than 8% being singletons. The specimen was CD8+ T cells from blood. These receptors all come from a man aged 18-30 years in good health.

This clonotype has more than one count but fewer than ten. The chain employs TRBV12-3 or TRBV12-4 and TRBJ2-7; no clear D. The CDR3 spans 13 residues. Trimming stripped 2 bases from V and 3 bases from J, with 8 bases between. The CDR3 region has the DNA TGTGCCAGCAGTTTAATTGGCAGCTACGAGCAGTACTTC. This codes for CASSLIGSYEQYF.

This clonotype was counted many times. The chain recombines TRBV5-1 with TRBJ2-7; no firm D call. Germline CDR1 reads SGHRS; CDR2 reads YFSETQ. The CDR3 covers 12 residues. The ends were cut back, 4 bases at V and 0 bases at J, with 5 bases in the middle. The CDR3 region is CASSQDSYEQYF. Here the CDR3 DNA reads TGCGCCAGCAGCCAGGACTCCTACGAGCAGTACTTC.

This clonotype was detected many times. V is TRBV29-1 and J is TRBJ2-7; the D gene is possibly TRBD1 (6 bases). V was clipped by 3 bases and J by 3 bases, with 9 bases between them. The CDR3 has 12 amino acids. Germline V CDR1 and CDR2: SQVTM, ANQGSEA. The CDR3 loop reads CSVEDRYYEQYF. Written as DNA, the CDR3 is TGCAGCGTTGAGGACAGATACTACGAGCAGTACTTC.

This clonotype was seen ten or more times. The CDR3 is CAISEARGNQPQHF. Written as DNA, the CDR3 is TGTGCCATCAGTGAGGCTAGGGGCAATCAGCCCCAGCATTTT. The chain links TRBV10-3 to TRBJ1-5, with D unresolved. This CDR3 contains 14 residues. CDR1 and CDR2 (germline): ENHRY, SYGVKD. V lost 2 bases, J lost 2 bases, and 7 bases lay in between.

J is TRBJ1-1 and V is TRBV4-1; 8 bases map to TRBD1. Germline lookup yields CDR1 MGHRA and CDR2 YSYEKL. The CDR3 consists of 17 residues. After removal of 4 bases from V and 3 bases from J, the junction contained 13 bases not matched to a gene. The CDR3 loop reads CASSPRTGRNGDTEAFF. The CDR3 DNA reads TGCGCCAGCAGCCCAAGGACAGGGAGAAATGGGGACACTGAAGCTTTCTTT.

This clonotype has at least ten counts. The J gene is TRBJ1-5, the V gene TRBV4-1, with no clear D. Per germline, CDR1 MGHRA and CDR2 YSYEKL. The V gene lost 0 bases and the J gene lost 0 bases, with 12 bases spanning the gap. The CDR3 has 17 amino acids. DNA of the CDR3: TGCGCCAGCAGCCAAGAGATGGCGGATTATAGCAATCAGCCCCAGCATTTT. Its protein product is CASSQEMADYSNQPQHF.

This clonotype was seen repeatedly, ten times or more. The chain combines TRBV5-1 with TRBJ2-3; 8 positions match TRBD2. Germline V gives CDR1 SGHRS, CDR2 YFSETQ. The length of the CDR3 is 15 residues. V lost 4 bases and J lost 0; bases outside the gene matches: 4. This CDR3 reads CASSLSGTSTDTQYF. CDR3 sequence (DNA): TGCGCCAGCAGCCTTAGCGGGACTAGCACAGATACGCAGTATTTT.